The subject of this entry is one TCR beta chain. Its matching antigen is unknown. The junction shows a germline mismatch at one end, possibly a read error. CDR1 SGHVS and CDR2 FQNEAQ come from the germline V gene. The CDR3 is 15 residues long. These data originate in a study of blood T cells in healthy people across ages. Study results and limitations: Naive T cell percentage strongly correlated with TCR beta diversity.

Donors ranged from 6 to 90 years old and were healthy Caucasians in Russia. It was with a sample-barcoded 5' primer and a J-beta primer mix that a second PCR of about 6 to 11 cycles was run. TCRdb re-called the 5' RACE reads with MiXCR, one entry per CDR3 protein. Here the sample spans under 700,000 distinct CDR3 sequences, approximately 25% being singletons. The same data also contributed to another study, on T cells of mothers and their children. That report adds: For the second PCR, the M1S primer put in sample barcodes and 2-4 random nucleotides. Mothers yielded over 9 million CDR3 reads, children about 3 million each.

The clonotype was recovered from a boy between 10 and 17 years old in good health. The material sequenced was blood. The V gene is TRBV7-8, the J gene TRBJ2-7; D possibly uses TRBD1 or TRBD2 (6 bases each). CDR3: CASSLEQGGIYVQYF. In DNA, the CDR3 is TGTGCCAGCAGCTTAGAACAGGGCGGGATCTACGTGCAGTACTTC.